This T cell receptor beta chain originates from a study of Ad26.COV2.S vaccination and SARS-CoV-2 variants. As concerns this clone: Its antigen is unidentified.

The treatment here: some 19 received Ad26.COV2.S at low or high dose, single or two shots; several received placebo; per-sample allocation not given. Sample collection was performed on day 63 after the first vaccine or placebo injection. Germline-derived CDR1 and CDR2 are PRHDT and FYEKMQ (reference sequence). Trimming cost V 5 bases and J 5 bases, with 23 bases left between them. This CDR3 has 17 residues. Study observations and caveats: Using TCR breadth and depth analyses may have led to underestimated total T cell responses. Recipients of either vaccine or placebo displayed similar breadth of non-spike TCRs.

The repertoire was sequenced with immunoSEQ multiplex PCR; TCRdb's copy has only in-frame clones and lacks some. The repertoire holds approximately 460,000 clones, with roughly 87% as singletons. The sample was peripheral blood, taken in a trial of Ad26.COV2.S vaccine versus placebo. This chain joins TRBV13 and TRBJ2-3, with TRBD2 as a possible D gene (5 bases). This receptor was taken from a person aged 18-60 years who received the Ad26.COV2.S COVID-19 vaccine or a placebo. The CDR3 spells CASSPRPSKDRGDTQYF. The CDR3 coding sequence is TGTGCCAGCAGCCCCCGGCCTAGTAAAGACCGGGGAGATACGCAGTATTTT.